This entry features one T cell receptor (beta chain) sequence. Assay: immunoSEQ multiplex PCR; the TCRdb copy retains only in-frame clones and omits some. This sample carries about 60,000 clones, about 83% of them seen once, and the ten largest clones take about 3.5%. This entry belongs to a study of T cell responses to AZD1222 COVID-19 vaccine. Some second doses came at about 4 weeks and others at about 12 weeks; these were pooled. This receptor was identified in an adult who received the AZD1222 COVID-19 vaccine. The material sequenced was peripheral blood, taken 28 days after the second AZD1222 dose.

The CDR3, as DNA: TGTGCCAGCACCCCAGGCACCTACTCTGGAAACACCATATATTTT. Its protein is CASTPGTYSGNTIYF. The J gene is TRBJ1-3, the V gene TRBV2; D call uncertain. Trimming shortened V by 7 bases and J by 0 bases, and 13 bases separated the two germline ends. CDR1 is SNHLY and CDR2 is FYNNEI in the germline V gene. The CDR3 has 15 amino acids.